The 25 T cell receptor beta chains reported below all come from one sample, sequenced in a study of blood T cell repertoires in COVID-19. Libraries were prepared by immunoSEQ multiplex PCR; TCRdb keeps only in-frame clonotypes and omits some of them. Altogether about half a million clones are present, 89% being singletons, with the ten largest covering about 0.91%. The sequenced material came from peripheral blood. The receptors shown here come from a man between 18 and 35 years old with COVID-19, enrolled during active disease.

The chain recombines TRBV5-6 with TRBJ2-3, with 11 bases lining up with TRBD2. After removal of 1 base from V and 10 bases from J, the junction contained 5 bases not matched to a gene. Germline-derived CDR1 and CDR2 are SGHDT and YYEEEE. The CDR3 length is 14 residues. The CDR3 sequence is CASSLYGTSGAQYF. The DNA of the CDR3 is TGTGCCAGCAGCTTGTATGGGACTAGCGGAGCGCAGTATTTT.

This chain connects TRBV2 to TRBJ2-3; 8 nucleotides match TRBD1. Unmatched junction bases numbered 5, after V lost 5 bases and J lost 4 bases. CDR1 is SNHLY and CDR2 is FYNNEI in the germline V gene. The length of the CDR3 is 14 residues. The CDR3 is CASSLGQGADTQYF. The CDR3 DNA is TGTGCCAGCAGTCTAGGACAGGGCGCAGATACGCAGTATTTT.

A few counts support this clone. The chain has TRBV3-1 (or the pseudogene TRBV3-2) and TRBJ1-1; D perhaps matches TRBD1 (5 bases). The germline gives CDR1 LGHDT, CDR2 YNNKEL (reference sequence). CDR3 length equals 12 residues. V was trimmed by 3 bases and J by 7 bases, leaving 9 bases between them. This chain's CDR3 is CASSHGQFEAFF. The DNA of the CDR3 is TGTGCCAGCAGCCACGGACAATTTGAAGCTTTCTTT.

The chain recombines TRBV27 with TRBJ1-1, with 7 bases fitting TRBD1. CDR1 and CDR2 from the germline V gene are MNHEY and SMNVEV (reference sequence). The CDR3 has 13 amino acids. V was pared by 5 bases and J by 6 bases, with 6 bases of the junction left unmatched. The CDR3 loop is CASSTNRGSEAFF. The CDR3 DNA follows: TGTGCCAGCAGTACTAACAGGGGCTCTGAAGCTTTCTTT.

Concerning this clone itself: Germline is not matched at one junction end, which may reflect a read error. The chain recombines TRBV7-7 with TRBJ2-5, with 7 bases lining up with TRBD2. CDR3 length: 15 residues. Germline assignment: CDR1 SSHAT and CDR2 FNYEAQ (reference sequence). In nucleotides, the CDR3 is TGTGCTAGCAGCTTAAGCGGGGCAGAACAAGAGACCCAGTACTTC. The encoded protein is CASSLSGAEQETQYF.

This rearrangement joins TRBV3-1 (or the pseudogene TRBV3-2) to TRBJ1-4; D may be TRBD1 (6 bases). Germline V gene data show CDR1 as LGHDT and CDR2 as YNNKEL (reference sequence). Trimming removed 0 bases from V and 10 bases from J, with 21 bases in between. This CDR3 has 17 amino acids. The CDR3: CASSQDSGDGALGKLFF. DNA for the CDR3: TGTGCCAGCAGCCAAGATTCAGGGGACGGCGCGCTCGGAAAACTGTTTTTT.

The V and J genes are TRBV5-1 and TRBJ2-1; maybe TRBD2 (5 bases). The V end lost 1 base, the J end lost 0 bases, and 8 bases lay between the germline ends. The CDR3 is made up of 15 amino acids. Per the germline V gene, CDR1 is SGHRS and CDR2 is YFSETQ. CDR3 in DNA: TGCGCCAGCAGCTTGACGCGGGTCTCCTACAATGAGCAGTTCTTC. Protein sequence: CASSLTRVSYNEQFF.

V usage is TRBV11-2 and J usage is TRBJ2-1; TRBD1 might be the D (5 bases). Trimming left V 5 bases short and J 1 base short, with 15 bases between. Per the germline V gene, CDR1 is SGHAT and CDR2 is FQNNGV. This CDR3 has 16 residues. CDR3 amino acids: CASSPKGAASYNEQFF. Written as DNA, the CDR3 is TGTGCCAGCAGCCCAAAAGGGGCAGCTTCCTACAATGAGCAGTTCTTC.

The rearrangement uses TRBV18 and TRBJ2-7; TRBD2 matches 9 bases. The length of the CDR3 is 14 residues. Losses at the gene ends were 5 bases for V and 5 bases for J; bases not matched to a gene: 7. The germline gives CDR1 KGHSH, CDR2 LQKENI. CDR3 sequence: CASSAAGGNDEQYF. The CDR3 nucleotides are TGTGCCAGCTCAGCAGCGGGAGGTAACGACGAGCAGTACTTC.

This clone was seen just once. The chain links TRBV5-1 to TRBJ2-7, with D perhaps matching TRBD2 (5 bases). The germline CDR1 and CDR2 sequences are SGHRS and YFSETQ. Trimming shortened V by 2 bases and J by 6 bases, and 18 bases separated the two germline ends. The CDR3 spans 15 residues. This chain's CDR3 is CASSFLPPGGSEQYF. The CDR3 DNA follows: TGCGCCAGCAGCTTTTTGCCCCCCGGAGGCTCCGAGCAGTACTTC.

This chain connects TRBV6-5 to TRBJ2-5; no definite D call. Germline CDR1 MNHEY, CDR2 SVGAGI. V was shortened by 0 bases and J by 2 bases, with 10 bases between the two germline ends. The CDR3 totals 15 residues. CDR3 bases: TGTGCCAGCAGTTACTCGCGTCAAGCTCAAGAGACCCAGTACTTC. It is translated as CASSYSRQAQETQYF.

The chain uses TRBV11-2 and TRBJ1-3; D gene uncertain. The germline V gene has CDR1 SGHAT and CDR2 FQNNGV. V lost 5 bases and J lost 0, with 14 bases in between. The length of the CDR3 is 16 residues. The CDR3 spells CASSQRPGLSGNTIYF. CDR3 sequence (DNA): TGTGCCAGCAGCCAACGCCCAGGCCTCTCTGGAAACACCATATATTTT. The full variable domain, completed using reference TRBV11-2 and TRBJ1-3, is EAGVAQSPRYKIIEKRQSVAFWCNPISGHATLYWYQQILGQGPKLLIQFQNNGVVDDSQLPKDRFSAERLKGVDSTLKIQPAKLEDSAVYLCASSQRPGLSGNTIYFGEGSWLTVV.

V and J are TRBV14 and TRBJ2-7; D might be TRBD1 (6 bases). This CDR3 contains 15 residues. Trimming took off 1 base at V and 10 bases at J, with 20 bases between the two ends. Germline V gene lookup returns CDR1 SGHDN and CDR2 FVKESK. The CDR3 bases are TGTGCCAGCAGCCAAGCCAGGGGCACATTTGCGGTCCAGTACTTC. It specifies CASSQARGTFAVQYF.

This sequence joins TRBV24-1 and TRBJ2-1; 9 nucleotides match TRBD1. Per germline, CDR1 KGHDR and CDR2 SFDVKD. V trimming: 2 bases; J trimming: 5 bases; junction bases outside the gene matches: 3. CDR3 length equals 15 residues. The CDR3 DNA follows: TGTGCCACCAGTGATTCGGGACAGGGTAACAATGAGCAGTTCTTC. As protein: CATSDSGQGNNEQFF.

The chain links TRBV2 to TRBJ2-1, with D maybe TRBD1 (7 bases). This CDR3 is built from 13 residues. V shed 6 bases and J shed 8 bases, with 14 bases lying between them. The germline gives CDR1 SNHLY, CDR2 FYNNEI. The DNA of the CDR3 is TGTGCCAGCAGCGCCGACAGGGACTATGAGCAGTTCTTC. Translating it yields CASSADRDYEQFF.

The chain recombines TRBV28 with TRBJ1-2, with TRBD1 matching over 8 bases. From germline, CDR1 is MDHEN and CDR2 SYDVKM. The CDR3 consists of 15 residues. V was clipped by 5 bases and J by 3 bases; unmatched bases: 8. The chain's CDR3 is CASSLQGGEYYGYTF. In DNA form, the CDR3 reads TGTGCCAGCAGTCTACAGGGGGGGGAATACTATGGCTACACCTTC.

The chain joins TRBV5-1 to TRBJ2-1; weak D call: TRBD1 (6 bases). Germline V CDR1 and CDR2: SGHRS, YFSETQ. Trimming stripped 4 bases from V and 8 bases from J, with 10 bases between. The CDR3 runs to 12 residues. The CDR3 loop is CASSQGGYEQFF. CDR3 nucleotides: TGCGCCAGCAGCCAAGGGGGTTATGAGCAGTTCTTC.

The chain is built from TRBV6-5 and TRBJ1-1; 7 bases agree with TRBD1. The V segment lost 7 bases and the J segment 5 bases; nucleotides outside the gene matches: 7. The CDR3 sequence is 13 residues long. The germline CDR1 and CDR2 sequences are MNHEY and SVGAGI. The CDR3 bases are TGTGCCAGCAACAGGGGCGCGGAAACTGAAGCTTTCTTT. It specifies CASNRGAETEAFF.

CDR3 residues: CASSQLAGGYYEQYF. CDR3 bases: TGTGCCAGCAGCCAACTAGCGGGAGGGTATTACGAGCAGTACTTC. This chain joins TRBV5-4 and TRBJ2-7, with 13 bases fitting TRBD2. The CDR3 runs to 15 residues. The V segment lost 4 bases and the J segment 4 bases; nucleotides outside the gene matches: 5. The V gene's germline CDR1 is SGHNT and CDR2 YYREEE (reference sequence).

This sequence joins TRBV6-1 and TRBJ2-1; 9 nucleotides match TRBD1. Germline CDR1 and CDR2: MNHNS and SASEGT. Trimming at V came to 3 bases and at J to 2 bases, leaving 2 bases not matched to a gene. CDR3 size: 15 residues. The DNA of the CDR3 is TGTGCCAGCAGTGAGCGGACAGGGGCCTACAATGAGCAGTTCTTC. Its translation is CASSERTGAYNEQFF.

The chain carries TRBV14 and TRBJ2-1; 10 bases are a match to TRBD1. The CDR3 length is 15 residues. Trimming cost V 2 bases and J 8 bases; bases outside gene matches: 6. CDR1 SGHDN and CDR2 FVKESK come from the germline V gene. Here the CDR3 reads CASSQRRQGAYEQFF. The CDR3 nucleotides read TGTGCCAGCAGCCAAAGGAGACAGGGGGCGTATGAGCAGTTCTTC.

The chain is built from TRBV7-8 and TRBJ2-1, with TRBD2 matching over 11 bases. The CDR3 spans 16 residues. V gave up 8 bases and J gave up 4 bases; unmatched junction bases: 10. Germline CDR1 is SGHVS and CDR2 is FQNEAQ. CDR3 sequence: CASGKLAGVRYNEQFF. The CDR3 DNA follows: TGTGCCAGCGGGAAACTAGCGGGAGTTAGGTACAATGAGCAGTTCTTC.

The V and J genes are TRBV5-6 and TRBJ1-2, with 7 bases fitting TRBD1. The CDR3 is made up of 13 amino acids. With 3 bases clipped from V and 6 bases from J, the junction kept 5 bases outside the gene matches. CDR1 and CDR2 (germline): SGHDT, YYEEEE. For the CDR3, the DNA is TGTGCCAGCAGCTCCTCCGGGACAGATGGCTACACCTTC. It codes for CASSSSGTDGYTF.

V gene TRBV4-1 combines with J gene TRBJ2-1; 9 bases are shared with TRBD1. Unmatched junction bases numbered 5, after V lost 4 bases and J lost 4 bases. Germline lookup yields CDR1 MGHRA and CDR2 YSYEKL. There are 15 residues in the CDR3. Written as DNA, the CDR3 is TGCGCCAGCAGCCGAGACAGGGGGATTTACAATGAGCAGTTCTTC. It is translated as CASSRDRGIYNEQFF.

V and J are TRBV19 and TRBJ2-1, with TRBD2 identical over 13 bases. V lost 6 bases and J lost 6; bases outside the gene matches: 5. CDR1 and CDR2 (germline): LNHDA, SQIVND (reference sequence). CDR3 length: 15 amino acids. In DNA, the CDR3 is TGTGCCAGTAGGCCACTAGCGGGAGGGCTCAATGAGCAGTTCTTC. It translates to CASRPLAGGLNEQFF. The variable domain in full, with the rest retrieved from reference TRBV19 and TRBJ2-1, is DGGITQSPKYLFRKEGQNVTLSCEQNLNHDAMYWYRQDPGQGLRLIYYSQIVNDFQKGDIAEGYSVSREKKESFPLTVTSAQKNPTAFYLCASRPLAGGLNEQFFGPGTRLTVL.